The subject of this entry is one T cell receptor (beta chain). The antigen is undetermined. The sample is drawn from a study of CXCR3-negative and CXCR3-positive naive CD8 T cells. Naive CD8+ T cells had a CD45RO-CCR7+CD27+CD95- phenotype. Libraries were UMI-labeled 5' RACE TRB cDNA. TCRdb reprocessed the 5' RACE reads and reports one entry per CDR3 protein, with no DNA. Its table records approximately 48,000 distinct CDR3 sequences. General study points: Researchers report that CXCR3-positive naive cells carry more hydrophobic TRB CDR3s than CXCR3-negative naive cells.

Sequences were obtained from naive CXCR3+ CD8+ T cells from blood. Noted subset: CD45RO-CCR7+CD27+CD95- naive CD8+ T cells expressing CXCR3 (TNR3+). The receptor was isolated from a human donor in good health. Some clones in this sample may be carry-over from other donors' samples.

Here the CDR3 reads CASSSRSTEAFF. The rearrangement links TRBV4-2 to TRBJ1-1. The CDR3 is 12 amino acids. Germline V gives CDR1 LGHNA, CDR2 YNFKEQ.